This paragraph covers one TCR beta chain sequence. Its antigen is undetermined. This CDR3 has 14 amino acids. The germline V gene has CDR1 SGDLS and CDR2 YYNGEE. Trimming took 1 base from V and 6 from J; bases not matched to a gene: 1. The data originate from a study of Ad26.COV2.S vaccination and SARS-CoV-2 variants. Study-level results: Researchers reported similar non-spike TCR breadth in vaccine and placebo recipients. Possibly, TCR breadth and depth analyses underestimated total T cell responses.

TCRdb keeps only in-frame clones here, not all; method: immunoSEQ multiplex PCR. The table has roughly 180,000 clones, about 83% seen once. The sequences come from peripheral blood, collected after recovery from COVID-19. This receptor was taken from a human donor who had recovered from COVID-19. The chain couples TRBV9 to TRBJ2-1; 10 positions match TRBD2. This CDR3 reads CASSVLAGANEQFF. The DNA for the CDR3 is TGTGCCAGCAGCGTACTAGCGGGAGCCAATGAGCAGTTCTTC.